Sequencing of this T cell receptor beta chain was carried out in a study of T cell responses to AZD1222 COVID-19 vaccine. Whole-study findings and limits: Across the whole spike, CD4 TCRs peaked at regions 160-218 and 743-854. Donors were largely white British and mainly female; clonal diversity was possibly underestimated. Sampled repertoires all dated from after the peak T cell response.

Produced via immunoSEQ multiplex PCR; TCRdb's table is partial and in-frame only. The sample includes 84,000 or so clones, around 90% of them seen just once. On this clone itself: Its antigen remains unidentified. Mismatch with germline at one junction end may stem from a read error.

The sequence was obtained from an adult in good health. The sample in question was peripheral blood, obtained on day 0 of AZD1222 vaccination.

CDR3 loop: CGGASFIF. CDR3 nucleotides: TGCGGAGGGGCCAGCTTTATCTTT. The gene calls are TRBV20-1 and TRBJ1-1; D is perhaps TRBD1 (5 bases). Germline V lookup: CDR1 DFQATT, CDR2 SNEGSKA (reference sequence). The CDR3 consists of 8 residues.